The 29 T cell receptor beta chains below all came from one sample that was sequenced in a study of T cell repertoires in aging, cancer and after chemotherapy. Peripheral blood genomic DNA, not sorted cells or RNA, was the template. A mixed TRB-A/B primer pool amplified rearranged TRB by multiplex touch-down PCR. TCRdb called the multiplex PCR reads again in MiXCR, with one record for every CDR3 protein. This sample has about 6,000 distinct CDR3 sequences, with around a quarter found just once. The material sequenced was blood. The receptors derive from a human donor in good health.

This clonotype was detected ten times or more. CDR3 amino acids: CASSPGTSIQETQYF. CDR3 sequence (DNA): TGTGCCAGCAGTCCCGGGACTAGCATCCAAGAGACCCAGTACTTC. The V call is TRBV12-3 or TRBV12-4, the J call TRBJ2-5; TRBD2 aligns across 9 bases. After removal of 5 bases from V and 1 base from J, the junction contained 5 bases not matched to a gene. The CDR3 runs 15 residues.

This clonotype is deemed medium-sized (0.01 to 0.1%). The J gene is TRBJ1-6, the V gene TRBV6-4, with D possibly matching TRBD1 (5 bases). The CDR3 is 15 residues long. Germline values: CDR1 MRHNA, CDR2 SNTAGT. The V end lost 2 bases, the J end lost 8 bases, and 13 bases lay between the germline ends. In DNA form, the CDR3 reads TGTGCCAGCAGTGACGTGGTGGGGGGAGATTCACCCCTCCACTTT. Its protein is CASSDVVGGDSPLHF.

Comment on this clonotype: One junction end does not reproduce the germline sequence, and a read error may be involved. This sequence joins TRBV7-7 and TRBJ2-1; D might be TRBD2 (5 bases). The CDR3 is made up of 13 amino acids. Germline V gene sequence: CDR1 SSHAT, CDR2 FNYEAQ (reference sequence). The CDR3 spells CASSLDYGNEQFF. In DNA form, the CDR3 reads TGTGCTAGCAGCTTAGACTATGGCAATGAGCAGTTCTTC.

By share, this clonotype ranks as medium-sized. The chain joins TRBV24-1 to TRBJ2-2; 7 nucleotides agree with TRBD2. CDR3 length equals 13 residues. The trim removed 4 bases at V and 5 bases at J, leaving 0 bases unmatched. Looked up from germline, CDR1 is KGHDR and CDR2 is SFDVKD. The CDR3 nucleotides are TGTGCCACCAGTGAGGGGGGGACCGGGGAGCTGTTTTTT. Amino acid sequence: CATSEGGTGELFF.

This chain links TRBV6-1 with TRBJ2-3, with a possible D match to TRBD2 (5 bases). Germline CDR1 MNHNS, CDR2 SASEGT. The CDR3 sequence is 13 residues long. V gave up 10 bases and J gave up 0 bases, with 11 bases separating them. As DNA, the CDR3 is TGTGCCATCAGGAGCGGCAGCACAGATACGCAGTATTTT. Translation: CAIRSGSTDTQYF.

By proportion, this clonotype is medium-sized. This sequence joins TRBV7-9 and TRBJ2-2; D could derive from TRBD1 or TRBD2 (5 bases each). Germline CDR1 SEHNR, CDR2 FQNEAQ (reference sequence). V lost 5 bases and J lost 0, with 31 bases in between. This CDR3 comprises 22 residues. In DNA form, the CDR3 reads TGTGCCAGCAGCCCGAAACTAGGCCGGGACGGATCGGGAAAAGCGAACACCGGGGAGCTGTTTTTT. Translated: CASSPKLGRDGSGKANTGELFF.

The J gene is TRBJ1-5, the V gene TRBV6-5, with TRBD1 identical over 11 bases. J gave up 5 bases and V 2 bases, and 2 bases lay outside the gene matches. CDR1 is MNHEY and CDR2 is SVGAGI in the germline V gene. This CDR3 has 15 residues. CDR3 in amino acids: CASSYGTGGHQPQHF. The CDR3 DNA reads as TGTGCCAGCAGTTACGGGACAGGGGGACATCAGCCCCAGCATTTT.

By share, this clonotype ranks as medium-sized. The rearrangement joins TRBV12-3 or TRBV12-4 to TRBJ1-2; D call uncertain. Trimming shortened V by 4 bases and J by 9 bases, and 15 bases separated the two germline ends. CDR3 length: 13 amino acids. DNA of the CDR3: TGTGCCAGCAGTTCACATAACGACGGGCGCTACACCTTC. Its translation: CASSSHNDGRYTF.

Concerning this clonotype itself: This could be a read error, since a much larger clone is one nucleotide away. This rearrangement joins TRBV7-9 to TRBJ1-6; no clear D. CDR3 length: 15 residues. Deletions cut 0 bases from V and 8 bases from J, with 11 bases between. Per the germline V gene, CDR1 is SEHNR and CDR2 is FQNEAQ (reference sequence). CDR3 DNA sequence: TGTGCCAGCAGCTTAGCGACAAATGGGGATTCACCCCTCCACTTT. Protein: CASSLATNGDSPLHF.

The rearrangement uses TRBV5-1 and TRBJ2-3; D is unresolved. V lost 1 base and J 1 base, leaving 10 bases between the germline ends. Germline V CDR1 and CDR2: SGHRS, YFSETQ. This CDR3 contains 15 residues. The CDR3 here is CASSLRDTRTDTQYF. Here the CDR3 DNA reads TGCGCCAGCAGCTTGCGTGACACGCGCACAGATACGCAGTATTTT.

By sample fraction, this clonotype is medium-sized. The chain links TRBV6-2 or TRBV6-3 to TRBJ2-7; D not resolved. V gave up 0 bases and J gave up 5 bases, with 14 bases separating them. The CDR3 length is 15 residues. Germline V gene data show CDR1 as MNHEY and CDR2 as SVGEGT. CDR3 residues: CASSYSVTQGHEQYF. CDR3 DNA: TGTGCCAGCAGTTACTCAGTGACCCAAGGTCACGAGCAGTACTTC.

This clonotype occurred a few times. The chain recombines TRBV5-4 with TRBJ2-5; D tentatively reads TRBD1 or TRBD2 (5 bases each). The CDR3 is made up of 14 amino acids. Germline values: CDR1 SGHNT, CDR2 YYREEE (reference sequence). The ends were cut back, 4 bases at V and 5 bases at J, with 15 bases in the middle. CDR3 bases: TGTGCCAGCAGCACGGGACCCGGTGAGGAGACCCAGTACTTC. Translation gives CASSTGPGEETQYF.

By frequency in the sample, this clonotype is medium-sized. The V and J genes are TRBV7-2 and TRBJ2-1; 10 positions match TRBD1. The CDR3 has 15 amino acids. The ends lost 3 bases at V and 14 bases at J; junction bases unmatched: 13. Germline lookup yields CDR1 SGHTA and CDR2 FQGNSA. In nucleotides, the CDR3 is TGTGCCAGCAGCTTCGTTCCCATGGACAGGGGGTTTGAGTTCTTC. Amino acids: CASSFVPMDRGFEFF.

J is TRBJ2-3 and V is TRBV7-2; maybe TRBD2 (5 bases). This CDR3 has 13 amino acids. CDR1 SGHTA and CDR2 FQGNSA come from the germline V gene. Trimming stripped 5 bases from V and 3 bases from J, with 9 bases between. The CDR3 nucleotides read TGTGCCAGCAGCCCGGACTTTACAGATACGCAGTATTTT. Its translation is CASSPDFTDTQYF.

This clonotype is labeled medium-sized. V and J are TRBV6-5 and TRBJ1-2; no reliable D call. Trimming shortened V by 6 bases and J by 2 bases, and 10 bases separated the two germline ends. The CDR3 has 13 residues. Per the germline V gene, CDR1 is MNHEY and CDR2 is SVGAGI. The CDR3 bases are TGTGCCAGCAGCCCCACACGAAACTATGGCTACACCTTC. The encoded protein is CASSPTRNYGYTF.

By sample share, this clonotype is medium-sized. This chain uses TRBV30 with TRBJ1-1; TRBD1 agrees at 8 bases. The CDR3 contains 13 residues. Germline trimming cut 1 base from V and 3 bases from J; bases unmatched to any gene: 1. CDR1 and CDR2 from the germline V gene are GTSNPN and SVGIG (reference sequence). CDR3 nucleotides: TGTGCCTGGAGTGCACAGGGGGACACTGAAGCTTTCTTT. It translates to CAWSAQGDTEAFF.

This chain connects TRBV5-5 to TRBJ2-7; D possibly corresponds to TRBD1 (5 bases). V gave up 0 bases and J gave up 2 bases, with 9 bases separating them. This CDR3 is built from 14 residues. Germline V gene lookup returns CDR1 SGHKS and CDR2 YYEKEE (reference sequence). The CDR3 sequence is CASSLARAPYEQYF. Written as DNA, the CDR3 is TGTGCCAGCAGCTTGGCCAGGGCCCCCTACGAGCAGTACTTC.

This clonotype turned up a few times. J is TRBJ2-1 and V is TRBV9, with 7 nucleotides matching TRBD2. Trimming removed 2 bases from V and 8 bases from J; junction bases left unmatched: 13. CDR1 and CDR2 (germline): SGDLS, YYNGEE. The CDR3 loop spans 16 amino acids. The CDR3 is CASSVTGTILVHEQFF. The CDR3 nucleotides read TGTGCCAGCAGCGTGACCGGGACTATTCTAGTCCATGAGCAGTTCTTC.

By share, this clonotype counts as medium-sized. V and J are TRBV20-1 and TRBJ2-5; TRBD2 agrees at 11 bases. Germline assignment: CDR1 DFQATT and CDR2 SNEGSKA (reference sequence). The CDR3 runs 15 residues. V lost 4 bases and J lost 5; bases outside the gene matches: 9. DNA for the CDR3: TGCAGTGCTACCCATGAACTAGCGGGAGTGGAGACCCAGTACTTC. Translated: CSATHELAGVETQYF.

V usage is TRBV20-1 and J usage is TRBJ2-1; D may correspond to TRBD1 or TRBD2 (5 bases each). V was clipped by 2 bases and J by 8 bases, with 16 bases between them. This CDR3 has 14 residues. CDR1 and CDR2 from the germline V gene are DFQATT and SNEGSKA (reference sequence). Written as DNA, the CDR3 is TGCAGTGCTAGACAGGGAGCTCAGGTTGATGAGCAGTTCTTC. Translation gives CSARQGAQVDEQFF.

By share, this clonotype ranks as medium-sized. The rearrangement uses TRBV20-1 and TRBJ1-2, with 7 bases matching TRBD1. This CDR3 spans 11 amino acids. V was pared by 7 bases and J by 7 bases, with 6 bases of the junction left unmatched. Germline lookup yields CDR1 DFQATT and CDR2 SNEGSKA (reference sequence). DNA for the CDR3: TGCAGTGTTGACAGGGATGCTGGCTACACCTTC. It is translated as CSVDRDAGYTF.

The genes are TRBV6-5 and TRBJ1-1; TRBD1 matches at 8 bases. This CDR3 has 13 amino acids. Germline-derived CDR1 and CDR2 are MNHEY and SVGAGI. The V segment lost 8 bases and the J segment 2 bases; nucleotides outside the gene matches: 4. The CDR3 loop reads CASGGTGNTEAFF. CDR3 sequence (DNA): TGTGCCAGCGGAGGGACAGGCAACACTGAAGCTTTCTTT.

This clonotype was observed a few times. The V and J genes are TRBV6-2 or TRBV6-3 and TRBJ2-1; tentatively, D is TRBD2 (6 bases). Germline loops: CDR1 MNHEY, CDR2 SVGEGT. V lost 6 bases, J lost 10 bases, and 22 bases lay in between. This CDR3 comprises 15 residues. CDR3 amino acids: CASRPPGLLLDEQFF. For the CDR3, the DNA is TGTGCCAGCAGACCTCCGGGACTCCTTTTAGACGAGCAGTTCTTC.

This clonotype is medium-sized by share. As DNA, the CDR3 is TGTGCCATCAGTGGGACGGCGAACACCGGGGAGCTGTTTTTT. Translating gives CAISGTANTGELFF. V usage is TRBV10-3 and J usage is TRBJ2-2; no clear D gene. The CDR3 is 14 amino acids. Germline V gives CDR1 ENHRY, CDR2 SYGVKD. V gave up 4 bases and J gave up 0 bases, with 6 bases separating them.

This clonotype has at least ten counts. This rearrangement joins TRBV5-1 to TRBJ1-5; 8 bases match TRBD1. The V and J ends lost 2 bases and 6 bases, in that order; junction bases with no gene match: 7. The CDR3 covers 15 residues. Germline CDR1 is SGHRS and CDR2 is YFSETQ. CDR3: CASSLGQGEFQPQHF. The CDR3 DNA reads TGCGCCAGCAGCTTAGGACAGGGTGAGTTTCAGCCCCAGCATTTT.

This clonotype has a count of ten or more. V usage is TRBV18 and J usage is TRBJ2-7; 9 bases line up with TRBD1. Germline CDR1 KGHSH, CDR2 LQKENI. This CDR3 has 15 residues. The junction had 12 bases not matched to a gene; V was cut back by 5 bases and J by 7 bases. CDR3 sequence (DNA): TGTGCCAGCTCAGCCGGGACAGGGCACCGTCGGGAGCAGTACGTC. Translated: CASSAGTGHRREQYV.

This clonotype is categorized as medium-sized. CDR3 amino acids: CASSPRDRRDYGYTF. Written as DNA, the CDR3 is TGTGCCAGCAGCCCACGGGACAGGCGGGACTATGGCTACACCTTC. The chain employs TRBV7-9 and TRBJ1-2, with 8 bases lining up with TRBD1. The CDR3 loop spans 15 amino acids. Per germline, CDR1 SEHNR and CDR2 FQNEAQ (reference sequence). After removal of 5 bases from V and 3 bases from J, the junction contained 8 bases not matched to a gene.

This clonotype counts as medium-sized (0.01 to 0.1%). This sequence joins TRBV24-1 and TRBJ2-3, with TRBD1 matching 8 bases. The germline V gene encodes CDR1 KGHDR and CDR2 SFDVKD. The CDR3 totals 13 residues. V trimming: 9 bases; J trimming: 5 bases; junction bases outside the gene matches: 6. The CDR3 reads CATARTGQDTQYF. CDR3 sequence (DNA): TGTGCCACCGCCCGGACAGGGCAAGATACGCAGTATTTT.

This clonotype was detected many times. The rearrangement uses TRBV6-2 or TRBV6-3 and TRBJ1-5; unclear D gene. CDR3 size: 18 residues. Trimming pared 2 bases from V and 0 bases from J, leaving 17 bases between. The V gene's germline CDR1 is MNHEY and CDR2 SVGEGT. The CDR3 region is CASSYDREGSYSNQPQHF. CDR3 sequence (DNA): TGTGCCAGCAGTTACGATCGGGAGGGCAGTTATAGCAATCAGCCCCAGCATTTT.